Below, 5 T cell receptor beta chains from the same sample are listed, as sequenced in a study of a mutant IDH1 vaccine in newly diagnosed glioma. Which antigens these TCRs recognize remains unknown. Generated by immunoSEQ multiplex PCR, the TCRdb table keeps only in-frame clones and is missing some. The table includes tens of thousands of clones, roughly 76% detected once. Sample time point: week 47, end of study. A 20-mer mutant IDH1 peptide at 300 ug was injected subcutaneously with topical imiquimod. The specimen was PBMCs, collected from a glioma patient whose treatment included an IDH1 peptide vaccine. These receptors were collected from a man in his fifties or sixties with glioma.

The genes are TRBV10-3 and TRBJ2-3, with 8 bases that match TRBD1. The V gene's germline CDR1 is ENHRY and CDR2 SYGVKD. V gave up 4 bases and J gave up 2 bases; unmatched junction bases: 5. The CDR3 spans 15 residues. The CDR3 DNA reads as TGTGCCATCAGTGCCGGGACAGGAGACACAGATACGCAGTATTTT. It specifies CAISAGTGDTDTQYF.

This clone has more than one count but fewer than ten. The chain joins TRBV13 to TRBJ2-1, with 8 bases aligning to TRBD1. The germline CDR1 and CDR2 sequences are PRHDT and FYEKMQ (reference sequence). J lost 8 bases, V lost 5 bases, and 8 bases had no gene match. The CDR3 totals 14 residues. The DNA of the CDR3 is TGTGCCAGCAGCCCAGGACAGGGACGGGATGAGCAGTTCTTC. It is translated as CASSPGQGRDEQFF.

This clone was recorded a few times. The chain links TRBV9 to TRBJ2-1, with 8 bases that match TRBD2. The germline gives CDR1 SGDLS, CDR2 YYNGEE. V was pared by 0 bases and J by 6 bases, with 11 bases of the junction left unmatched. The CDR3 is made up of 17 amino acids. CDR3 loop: CASSVDLGRGAINEQFF. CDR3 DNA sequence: TGTGCCAGCAGCGTAGATCTAGGGCGGGGGGCTATCAATGAGCAGTTCTTC.

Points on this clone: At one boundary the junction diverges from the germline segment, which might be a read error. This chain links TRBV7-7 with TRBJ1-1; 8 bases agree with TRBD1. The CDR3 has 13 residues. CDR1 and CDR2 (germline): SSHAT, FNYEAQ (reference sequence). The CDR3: CASSYIRDREAFF. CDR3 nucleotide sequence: TGTGCTAGCAGCTACATCCGGGACAGGGAAGCTTTCTTT. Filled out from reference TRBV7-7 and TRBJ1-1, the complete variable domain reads GAGVSQSPRYKVTKRGQDVTLRCDPISSHATLYWYQQALGQGPEFLTYFNYEAQPDKSGLPSDRFSAERPEGSISTLTIQRTEQRDSAMYRCASSYIRDREAFFGQGTRLTVV.

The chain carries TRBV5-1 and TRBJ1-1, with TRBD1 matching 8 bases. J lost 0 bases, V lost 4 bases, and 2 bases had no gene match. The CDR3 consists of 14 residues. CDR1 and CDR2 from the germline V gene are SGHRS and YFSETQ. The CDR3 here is CASSPGGMNTEAFF. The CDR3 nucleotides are TGCGCCAGCAGCCCAGGGGGCATGAACACTGAAGCTTTCTTT.